A selection of T cell receptor beta chains follows, all from one sample in a study of T-cell reconstitution after alpha-beta-depleted transplantation in children. TCRdb reanalysed the PCR reads using MiXCR and keeps one entry per CDR3 protein. The data show approximately 500,000 distinct CDR3 sequences, with approximately 10% seen just once and around 2% held by the top ten. The sample was PBMCs, taken before TCRalphabeta/CD19-depleted stem cell transplant. These receptors all stem from a child aged 2 to 10 with inherited bone marrow failure, due to receive a stem cell transplant. Both conserved end residues are trimmed from each CDR3. Clone size, where shown, is once, few, many, or a class for clones that have expanded.

V gene: TRBV11-2; clone size: many; CDR3 protein: ASSPGRVETQY
V gene: TRBV3-1; clone size: many; CDR3 protein: ASSPWKSRAGGPGELF
V gene: TRBV12-3/TRBV12-4; clone size: many; CDR3 protein: ASSPQVSFGETQY
V gene: TRBV7-9; clone size: many; CDR3 protein: ASSWQEIGELF
V gene: TRBV12-3/TRBV12-4; clone size: few; CDR3 protein: ASSFGLVKETQY
V gene: TRBV20-1; clone size: NA; CDR3 protein: SAPPGAGQPQH
V gene: TRBV12-3/TRBV12-4; clone size: NA; CDR3 protein: ASSSRGQGSGEQY
V gene: TRBV20-1; clone size: few; CDR3 protein: SARDRLLYGYT
V gene: TRBV23-1; clone size: NA; CDR3 protein: ASSQVSGPNSGANVLT
V gene: TRBV4-1; clone size: NA; CDR3 protein: ASSQDRGQRNYGYT
V gene: TRBV7-6; clone size: many; CDR3 protein: ASSAGQGKTEAF
V gene: TRBV28; clone size: few; CDR3 protein: ASSLGGQGADIQY
V gene: TRBV28; clone size: many; CDR3 protein: AAGVNTEAF
V gene: TRBV30; clone size: many; CDR3 protein: AWTGRGQFGNQPQH
V gene: TRBV29-1; clone size: many; CDR3 protein: SVVGTEETQY
V gene: TRBV12-3/TRBV12-4; clone size: many; CDR3 protein: ASSPGTVGYEQY
V gene: TRBV30; clone size: once; CDR3 protein: AWIPLGAGNTEAF
V gene: TRBV20-1; clone size: few; CDR3 protein: SATGTGGGMGTEAF
V gene: TRBV27; clone size: many; CDR3 protein: ASSKGNSYEQY
V gene: TRBV7-9; clone size: many; CDR3 protein: ASSLRGKQPQH
V gene: TRBV18; clone size: few; CDR3 protein: ASSPISSGNGEQY
V gene: TRBV10-1; clone size: many; CDR3 protein: ASRPLATTLLKTGELF
V gene: TRBV7-8; clone size: many; CDR3 protein: ASSTRDYSYEQY
V gene: TRBV5-1; clone size: many; CDR3 protein: ASSLARGEPYEQY
V gene: TRBV11-2; clone size: many; CDR3 protein: ASTQGLVEETQY
V gene: TRBV2; clone size: NA; CDR3 protein: ASSHTPTGGLTEAF
V gene: TRBV20-1; clone size: NA; CDR3 protein: SAMDRDYSGANVLT
V gene: TRBV5-1; clone size: many; CDR3 protein: ASSQGQTDTQY
V gene: TRBV7-9; clone size: many; CDR3 protein: ASSWGPVGTGELF
V gene: TRBV12-5; clone size: many; CDR3 protein: ASGLVPGEETQY
V gene: TRBV11-2; clone size: few; CDR3 protein: ASSPRLAGDVENEQF
V gene: TRBV12-3/TRBV12-4; clone size: many; CDR3 protein: ASSPTGVEDEQY
V gene: TRBV5-6; clone size: many; CDR3 protein: ASSLGLASSYEQY
V gene: TRBV4-1; clone size: many; CDR3 protein: ASSRGLLSGNTIY
V gene: TRBV6-1; clone size: many; CDR3 protein: ASSGWGPVGFQGDSTDTQY
V gene: TRBV28; clone size: many; CDR3 protein: ASNGWRGEDTGELF
V gene: TRBV12-3/TRBV12-4; clone size: few; CDR3 protein: ASDKGDRDTGELF
V gene: TRBV12-3/TRBV12-4; clone size: many; CDR3 protein: ASRGRSTYNEQF
V gene: TRBV11-2; clone size: NA; CDR3 protein: ASSHTGVVRNTEAF
V gene: TRBV27; clone size: many; CDR3 protein: ASRPLQGGQSPLH
V gene: TRBV6-1; clone size: many; CDR3 protein: ASSWTGKTEAF
V gene: TRBV20-1; clone size: many; CDR3 protein: SAPGTVKNIQY
V gene: TRBV2; clone size: many; CDR3 protein: AVSGRDYEQY
V gene: TRBV9; clone size: NA; CDR3 protein: ASSPRLVGSYNEQF
V gene: TRBV5-1; clone size: few; CDR3 protein: ASSLWEGIQPQH
V gene: TRBV7-9; clone size: many; CDR3 protein: ASSLAGVKYEQY
V gene: TRBV4-3; clone size: many; CDR3 protein: ASSQGRLAGEQY
V gene: TRBV21-1; clone size: NA; CDR3 protein: ASSKTGTVTIIIYGYT
V gene: TRBV20-1; clone size: many; CDR3 protein: SARVGSGVYNEQF
V gene: TRBV7-9; clone size: few; CDR3 protein: ASSLAEGAGYGYT
V gene: TRBV4-2; clone size: few; CDR3 protein: ASSQLLAGDDNEQF